Listed here are 24 T cell receptor beta chains from one sample, sequenced in a study of OX40 agonist ivuxolimab in advanced cancers. Assay used: immunoSEQ multiplex PCR; TCRdb lists only in-frame clones, some missing. This sample has about 32,000 clones; 80% to 90% occur once, and the top ten carry about 20%. The material was CD4+ or CD8+ T cells sorted from blood, obtained in a trial of the OX40 agonist ivuxolimab. These receptors all come from an adult with an advanced solid tumor such as melanoma, head and neck, liver or kidney cancer.

This chain connects TRBV18 to TRBJ1-5, with unresolved D. CDR1 is KGHSH, CDR2 LQKENI, per germline. The CDR3 is 14 residues long. V shed 5 bases and J shed 5 bases, with 13 bases lying between them. The CDR3 nucleotides are TGTGCCAGCTCAACCAATATCGCGGATCAGCCCCAGCATTTT. Encoded protein: CASSTNIADQPQHF. The entire variable domain, with the rest obtained from reference TRBV18 and TRBJ1-5, is as follows: NAGVMQNPRHLVRRRGQEARLRCSPMKGHSHVYWYRQLPEEGLKFMVYLQKENIIDESGMPKERFSAEFPKEGPSILRIQQVVRGDSAAYFCASSTNIADQPQHFGDGTRLSIL.

The genes are TRBV5-8 and TRBJ2-3; the match to TRBD2 covers 7 bases. Germline V gene sequence: CDR1 SGHTS, CDR2 YDEGEE. CDR3 length equals 15 residues. Losses at the gene ends were 2 bases for V and 1 base for J; bases not matched to a gene: 4. The CDR3 reads CASSLYGGGTDTQYF. The CDR3 nucleotides are TGTGCCAGCAGCTTATATGGGGGGGGCACAGATACGCAGTATTTT.

This clone was counted a single time. V gene TRBV27 combines with J gene TRBJ2-3; D perhaps matches TRBD2 (6 bases). Looked up from germline, CDR1 is MNHEY and CDR2 is SMNVEV (reference sequence). V lost 6 bases and J lost 0, with 7 bases in between. The CDR3 has 13 amino acids. This CDR3 reads CASRGTSTDTQYF. Here the CDR3 DNA reads TGTGCCAGCAGGGGGACTAGCACAGATACGCAGTATTTT.

The rearrangement uses TRBV6-1 and TRBJ1-4, with D perhaps matching TRBD1 (5 bases). CDR3 length equals 12 residues. Germline V lookup: CDR1 MNHNS, CDR2 SASEGT. The ends were cut back, 7 bases at V and 6 bases at J, with 9 bases in the middle. CDR3 amino acids: CASNVGDEKLFF. CDR3 nucleotides: TGTGCCAGCAATGTGGGGGATGAAAAACTGTTTTTT.

The V gene is TRBV5-8, the J gene TRBJ1-2, with TRBD1 matching 7 bases. The J segment lost 7 bases and the V segment lost 0 bases, leaving 9 bases of the junction unmatched. The length of the CDR3 is 15 residues. Germline V CDR1 and CDR2: SGHTS, YDEGEE. CDR3 bases: TGTGCCAGCAGCTTGGCGATAGGGGGCGCATTTGGCTACACCTTC. The encoded protein is CASSLAIGGAFGYTF.

This sequence joins TRBV7-9 and TRBJ2-7, with D perhaps TRBD1 (6 bases). This CDR3 is built from 14 residues. The germline V and J ends were trimmed by 5 bases and 2 bases, with 13 bases remaining between them. The germline CDR1 and CDR2 sequences are SEHNR and FQNEAQ (reference sequence). The chain's CDR3 is CASSLRGSTYEQYF. CDR3 in DNA: TGTGCCAGCAGCCTAAGGGGGAGTACCTACGAGCAGTACTTC. The entire variable domain, with the rest obtained from reference TRBV7-9 and TRBJ2-7, is as follows: DTGVSQNPRHKITKRGQNVTFRCDPISEHNRLYWYRQTLGQGPEFLTYFQNEAQLEKSRLLSDRFSAERPKGSFSTLEIQRTEQGDSAMYLCASSLRGSTYEQYFGPGTRLTVT.

V usage is TRBV11-3 and J usage is TRBJ1-1, with 8 bases identical to TRBD1. The CDR3 covers 13 residues. Germline values: CDR1 SGHNT, CDR2 YENEEA. Trimming removed 5 bases from V and 8 bases from J; junction bases left unmatched: 7. The CDR3 sequence is CASSTRQGNEAFF. As DNA, the CDR3 is TGTGCCAGCAGCACCCGACAGGGGAACGAAGCTTTCTTT.

The chain is built from TRBV28 and TRBJ1-1; 12 nucleotides match TRBD1. This CDR3 is built from 14 residues. J lost 11 bases, V lost 7 bases, and 11 bases had no gene match. Germline lookup yields CDR1 MDHEN and CDR2 SYDVKM. The CDR3 loop reads CASNLGDRGPEAFF. For the CDR3, the DNA is TGTGCCAGCAACCTAGGGGACAGGGGGCCAGAGGCTTTCTTT.

The chain combines TRBV30 with TRBJ1-2; no clear D gene. The CDR3 sequence is 11 residues long. V was shortened by 0 bases and J by 7 bases, with 6 bases between the two germline ends. CDR1 is GTSNPN, CDR2 SVGIG, per germline (reference sequence). The chain's CDR3 is CAWSVLSGYTF. The DNA for the CDR3 is TGTGCCTGGAGTGTATTGAGTGGCTACACCTTC.

CDR3 bases: TGTGCCATCGGGAGGGCGGGGAGCAATCAGCCCCAGCATTTT. It encodes CAIGRAGSNQPQHF. This sequence joins TRBV10-3 and TRBJ1-5; no firm D call. This CDR3 comprises 14 residues. Trimming stripped 8 bases from V and 1 base from J, with 12 bases between. Germline-derived CDR1 and CDR2 are ENHRY and SYGVKD.

The table lists this clone with a count of one. This rearrangement joins TRBV9 to TRBJ2-5; D unclear. V was trimmed by 3 bases and J by 5 bases, leaving 14 bases between them. The CDR3 spans 14 residues. Germline assignment: CDR1 SGDLS and CDR2 YYNGEE. The chain's CDR3 is CASSGTPGAETQYF. In nucleotides, the CDR3 is TGTGCCAGCAGCGGAACTCCCGGCGCGGAGACCCAGTACTTC.

CDR3 bases: TGTGCCACTGAGGACAGGGGTTTCTCCTACGAGCAGTACTTC. It yields the protein CATEDRGFSYEQYF. The rearrangement joins TRBV6-6 to TRBJ2-7; 9 nucleotides agree with TRBD1. CDR1 MNHNY and CDR2 SVGAGI come from the germline V gene (reference sequence). Germline trimming cut 10 bases from V and 0 bases from J; bases unmatched to any gene: 7. This CDR3 spans 14 amino acids.

The CDR3 bases are TGCGCCAGCAGCTTGGGAGCGGGGGGGACAACAGATACGCAGTATTTT. Residues: CASSLGAGGTTDTQYF. The chain has TRBV5-1 and TRBJ2-3; 10 positions match TRBD2. Germline trimming cut 0 bases from V and 3 bases from J; bases unmatched to any gene: 4. Germline CDR1 and CDR2: SGHRS and YFSETQ. The CDR3 consists of 16 residues.

This clone was seen only once. The CDR3 region has the DNA TGTGCCAGCTCTTCAAACAGGGTAGATAATTCACCCCTCCACTTT. Amino acid sequence: CASSSNRVDNSPLHF. The chain employs TRBV18 and TRBJ1-6, with D perhaps TRBD1 (6 bases). This CDR3 comprises 15 residues. The V gene's germline CDR1 is KGHSH and CDR2 LQKENI. With 6 bases removed from V and 5 bases from J, the gap between germline ends came to 14 bases.

The rearrangement links TRBV5-5 to TRBJ1-2; D possibly corresponds to TRBD1 (6 bases). The V gene's germline CDR1 is SGHKS and CDR2 YYEKEE (reference sequence). Between the trimmed V and J ends, which lost 0 bases and 3 bases, there was a span of 12 bases. This CDR3 region has 15 residues. CDR3 loop: CASSLDPGTHYGYTF. Written as DNA, the CDR3 is TGTGCCAGCAGCTTGGACCCTGGGACACACTATGGCTACACCTTC.

There are a few counts of this clone. This rearrangement joins TRBV7-9 to TRBJ1-5; weak D call: TRBD1 (5 bases). Trimming cost V 3 bases and J 3 bases, with 15 bases left between them. The CDR3 length is 16 residues. Germline V gene data show CDR1 as SEHNR and CDR2 as FQNEAQ (reference sequence). CDR3 region: CASSFQGMGNNQPQHF. The CDR3 DNA reads as TGTGCCAGCAGCTTTCAGGGCATGGGAAACAATCAGCCCCAGCATTTT.

The rearrangement links TRBV7-2 to TRBJ2-5, with D perhaps matching TRBD2 (6 bases). Trimming removed 4 bases at V and 2 bases at J, with 14 bases between. CDR1 is SGHTA and CDR2 is FQGNSA in the germline V gene. The length of the CDR3 is 15 residues. CDR3 sequence: CASSSIAAEQETQYF. Written as DNA, the CDR3 is TGTGCCAGCAGCTCGATAGCGGCGGAACAAGAGACCCAGTACTTC.

This chain links TRBV11-2 with TRBJ2-7; 11 nucleotides align to TRBD2. After removal of 4 bases from V and 0 bases from J, the junction contained 5 bases not matched to a gene. The CDR3 length is 16 residues. Germline assignment: CDR1 SGHAT and CDR2 FQNNGV. CDR3 region: CASSSTGTSGSYEQYF. DNA of the CDR3: TGTGCCAGCAGCTCGACCGGGACTAGCGGCTCCTACGAGCAGTACTTC.

The chain has TRBV7-7 and TRBJ2-2; no clear D gene. Trimming shortened V by 5 bases and J by 6 bases, and 16 bases separated the two germline ends. The CDR3 runs 15 residues. Germline CDR1 and CDR2: SSHAT and FNYEAQ (reference sequence). The CDR3 nucleotides are TGTGCCAGCAGCCCCGCCTCTTCAGGCCCCGGGGAGCTGTTTTTT. It is translated as CASSPASSGPGELFF.

The chain carries TRBV6-5 and TRBJ1-2; D is ambiguous. Germline CDR1 is MNHEY and CDR2 is SVGAGI. The CDR3 loop spans 14 amino acids. Trimming removed 2 bases at V and 4 bases at J, with 11 bases between. The CDR3 sequence: CASSYLPDGYGYTF. CDR3 in DNA: TGTGCCAGCAGTTACCTTCCGGACGGCTATGGCTACACCTTC.

The chain joins TRBV7-8 to TRBJ2-7; D perhaps matches TRBD2 (5 bases). The V gene lost 5 bases and the J gene lost 4 bases, with 12 bases spanning the gap. Per germline, CDR1 SGHVS and CDR2 FQNEAQ. The CDR3 covers 13 residues. The CDR3 DNA reads as TGTGCCAGCAGCCAGGACTCCAATTACGAGCAGTACTTC. Translated, it gives CASSQDSNYEQYF.

The table lists this clone with a count of one. The genes are TRBV2 and TRBJ2-7; D possibly corresponds to TRBD2 (5 bases). The CDR3 runs to 14 residues. With 7 bases removed from V and 2 bases from J, the gap between germline ends came to 15 bases. Germline V gene lookup returns CDR1 SNHLY and CDR2 FYNNEI. Here the CDR3 DNA reads TGTGCCAGCATAGGACTGTTAAAAGCCTACGAGCAGTACTTC. This translates into CASIGLLKAYEQYF.

V usage is TRBV5-5 and J usage is TRBJ2-6; D is undetermined. This CDR3 has 17 amino acids. Germline V gene sequence: CDR1 SGHKS, CDR2 YYEKEE (reference sequence). V was clipped by 3 bases and J by 0 bases, with 13 bases between them. CDR3 in amino acids: CASSSTGRSSGANVLTF. The CDR3 region has the DNA TGTGCCAGCAGCTCGACTGGTCGGAGCTCTGGGGCCAACGTCCTGACTTTC. Looking up the rest from reference TRBV5-5 and TRBJ2-6 gives the full variable domain: DAGVTQSPTHLIKTRGQQVTLRCSPISGHKSVSWYQQVLGQGPQFIFQYYEKEERGRGNFPDRFSARQFPNYSSELNVNALLLGDSALYLCASSSTGRSSGANVLTFGAGSRLTVL.

The chain carries TRBV5-4 and TRBJ2-7; 11 nucleotides agree with TRBD2. Germline values: CDR1 SGHNT, CDR2 YYREEE (reference sequence). This CDR3 is 14 amino acids long. Trimming cost V 2 bases and J 5 bases; bases outside gene matches: 3. CDR3 sequence: CASSLELAGDEQYF. The DNA of the CDR3 is TGTGCCAGCAGCTTAGAACTAGCGGGAGACGAGCAGTACTTC.